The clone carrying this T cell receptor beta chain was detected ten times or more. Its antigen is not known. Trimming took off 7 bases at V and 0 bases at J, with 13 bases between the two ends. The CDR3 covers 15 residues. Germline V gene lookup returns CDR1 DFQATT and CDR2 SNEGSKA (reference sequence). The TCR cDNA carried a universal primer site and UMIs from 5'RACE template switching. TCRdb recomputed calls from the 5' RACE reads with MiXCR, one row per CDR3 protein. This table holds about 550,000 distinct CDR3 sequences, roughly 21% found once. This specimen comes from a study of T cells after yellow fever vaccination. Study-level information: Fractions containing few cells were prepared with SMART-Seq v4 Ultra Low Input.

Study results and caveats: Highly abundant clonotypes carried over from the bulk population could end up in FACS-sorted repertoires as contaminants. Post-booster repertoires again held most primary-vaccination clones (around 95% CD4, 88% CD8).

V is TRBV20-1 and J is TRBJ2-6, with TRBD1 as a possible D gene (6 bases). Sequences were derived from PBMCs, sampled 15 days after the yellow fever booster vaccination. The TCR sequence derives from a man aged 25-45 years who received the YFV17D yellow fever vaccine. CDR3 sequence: CSVEQGSSGANVLTF. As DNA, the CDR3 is TGCAGTGTGGAGCAGGGGAGCTCTGGGGCCAACGTCCTGACTTTC.